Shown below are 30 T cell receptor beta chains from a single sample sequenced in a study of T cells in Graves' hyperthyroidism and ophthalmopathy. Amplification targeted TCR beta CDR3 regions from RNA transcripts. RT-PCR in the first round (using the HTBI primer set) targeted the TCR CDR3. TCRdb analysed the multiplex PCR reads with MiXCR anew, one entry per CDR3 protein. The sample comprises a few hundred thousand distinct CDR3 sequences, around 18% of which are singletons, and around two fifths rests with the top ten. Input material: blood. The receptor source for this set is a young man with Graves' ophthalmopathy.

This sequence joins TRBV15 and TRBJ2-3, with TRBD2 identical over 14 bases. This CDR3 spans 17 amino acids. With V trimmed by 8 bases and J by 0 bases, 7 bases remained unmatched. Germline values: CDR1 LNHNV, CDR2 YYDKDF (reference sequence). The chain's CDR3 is CATGGTSGGPSTDTQYF. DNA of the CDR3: TGTGCCACCGGGGGGACTAGCGGGGGACCTAGCACAGATACGCAGTATTTT.

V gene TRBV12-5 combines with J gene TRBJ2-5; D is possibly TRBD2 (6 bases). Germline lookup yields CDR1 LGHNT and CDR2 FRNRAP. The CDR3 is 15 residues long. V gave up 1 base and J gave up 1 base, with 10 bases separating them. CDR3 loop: CASGLGAGPQETQYF. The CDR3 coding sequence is TGTGCTAGTGGTTTGGGTGCGGGGCCCCAAGAGACCCAGTACTTC.

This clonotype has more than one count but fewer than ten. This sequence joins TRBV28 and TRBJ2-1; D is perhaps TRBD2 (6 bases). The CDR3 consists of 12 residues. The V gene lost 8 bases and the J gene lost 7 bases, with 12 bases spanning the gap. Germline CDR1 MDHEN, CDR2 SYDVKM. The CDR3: CASGPGVNEQFF. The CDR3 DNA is TGTGCCAGCGGACCGGGGGTTAATGAGCAGTTCTTC.

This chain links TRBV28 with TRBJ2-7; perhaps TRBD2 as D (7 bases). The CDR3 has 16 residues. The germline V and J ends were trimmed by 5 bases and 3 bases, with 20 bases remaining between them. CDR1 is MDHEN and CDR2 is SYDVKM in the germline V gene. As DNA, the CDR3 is TGTGCCAGCAGTGAAGAGGGCGGGGGACACCGCTACGAGCAGTACTTC. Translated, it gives CASSEEGGGHRYEQYF.

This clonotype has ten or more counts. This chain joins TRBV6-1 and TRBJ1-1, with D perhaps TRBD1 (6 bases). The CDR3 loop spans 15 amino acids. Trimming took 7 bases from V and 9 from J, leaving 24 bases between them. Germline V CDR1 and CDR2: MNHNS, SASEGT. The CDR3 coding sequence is TGTGCCAGCACCCTTTTTGGGGGAACAGGGTCGAAAGCTTTCTTT. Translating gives CASTLFGGTGSKAFF.

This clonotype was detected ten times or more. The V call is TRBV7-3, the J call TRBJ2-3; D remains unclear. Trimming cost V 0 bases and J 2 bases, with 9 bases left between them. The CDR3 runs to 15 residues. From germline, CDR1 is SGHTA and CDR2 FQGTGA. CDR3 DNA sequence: TGTGCCAGCAGCTTAACGGACCTATCCACAGATACGCAGTATTTT. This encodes CASSLTDLSTDTQYF.

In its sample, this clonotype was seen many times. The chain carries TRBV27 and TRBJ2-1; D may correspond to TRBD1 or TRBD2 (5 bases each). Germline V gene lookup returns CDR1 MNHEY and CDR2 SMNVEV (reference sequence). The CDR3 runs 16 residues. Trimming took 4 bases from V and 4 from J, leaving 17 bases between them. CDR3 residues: CASSSGTLYFYNEQFF. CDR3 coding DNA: TGTGCCAGCAGTTCCGGGACCCTCTATTTTTACAATGAGCAGTTCTTC.

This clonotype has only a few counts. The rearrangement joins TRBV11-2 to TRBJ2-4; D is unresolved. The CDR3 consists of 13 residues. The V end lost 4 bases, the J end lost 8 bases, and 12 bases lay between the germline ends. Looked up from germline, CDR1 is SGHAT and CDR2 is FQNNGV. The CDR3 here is CASSYRWRDIQYF. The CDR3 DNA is TGTGCCAGCAGCTACCGGTGGCGTGACATTCAGTACTTC.

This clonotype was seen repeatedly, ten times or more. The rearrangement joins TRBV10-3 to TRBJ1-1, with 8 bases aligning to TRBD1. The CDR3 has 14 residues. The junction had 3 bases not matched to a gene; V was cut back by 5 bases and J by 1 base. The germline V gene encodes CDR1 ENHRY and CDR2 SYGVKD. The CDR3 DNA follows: TGTGCCATCAGTCCCGGGACAGGGAACACTGAAGCTTTCTTT. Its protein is CAISPGTGNTEAFF.

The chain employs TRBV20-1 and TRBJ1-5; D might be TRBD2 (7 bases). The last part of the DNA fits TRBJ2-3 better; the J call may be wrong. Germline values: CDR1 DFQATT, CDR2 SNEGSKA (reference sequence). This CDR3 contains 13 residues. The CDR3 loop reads CSAAGTRNQPQYF. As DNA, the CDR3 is TGCAGTGCAGCGGGGACACGCAATCAGCCCCAGTATTTT.

CDR3 protein: CASRFLGNQPQHF. The CDR3 bases are TGTGCCAGCAGGTTCCTAGGCAATCAGCCCCAGCATTTT. The chain couples TRBV28 to TRBJ1-5; D remains ambiguous. V was pared by 6 bases and J by 2 bases, with 8 bases between. Germline lookup yields CDR1 MDHEN and CDR2 SYDVKM. CDR3 length: 13 residues.

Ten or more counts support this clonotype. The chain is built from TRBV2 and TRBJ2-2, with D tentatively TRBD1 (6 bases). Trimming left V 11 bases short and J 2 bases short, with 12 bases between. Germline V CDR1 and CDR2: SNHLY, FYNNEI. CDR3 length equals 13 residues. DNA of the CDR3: TGTGCCGTCGGACAGTTTAACACCGGGGAGCTGTTTTTT. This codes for CAVGQFNTGELFF.

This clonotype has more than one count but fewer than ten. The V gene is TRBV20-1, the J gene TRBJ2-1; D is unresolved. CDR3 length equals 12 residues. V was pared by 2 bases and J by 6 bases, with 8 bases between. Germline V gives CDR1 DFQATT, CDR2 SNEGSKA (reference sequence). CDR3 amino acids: CSARINTNEQFF. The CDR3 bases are TGCAGTGCTAGAATCAACACCAATGAGCAGTTCTTC.

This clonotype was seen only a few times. The DNA of the CDR3 is TGTGCCAGCACTCCCTCGACGGGCCTCTTCGGCGGATTTAATTCACCCCTCCACTTT. Amino acids: CASTPSTGLFGGFNSPLHF. The V and J genes are TRBV27 and TRBJ1-6; no reliable D call. CDR1 is MNHEY and CDR2 is SMNVEV in the germline V gene (reference sequence). The CDR3 has 19 amino acids. Trimming took 7 bases from V and 6 from J, leaving 28 bases between them.

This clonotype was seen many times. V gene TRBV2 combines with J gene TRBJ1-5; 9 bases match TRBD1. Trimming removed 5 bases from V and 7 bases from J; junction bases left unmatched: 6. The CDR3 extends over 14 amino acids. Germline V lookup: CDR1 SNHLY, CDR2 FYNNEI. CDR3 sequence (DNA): TGTGCCAGCAGTTCAACAGGGGGCGGACAGCCCCAGCATTTT. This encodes CASSSTGGGQPQHF.

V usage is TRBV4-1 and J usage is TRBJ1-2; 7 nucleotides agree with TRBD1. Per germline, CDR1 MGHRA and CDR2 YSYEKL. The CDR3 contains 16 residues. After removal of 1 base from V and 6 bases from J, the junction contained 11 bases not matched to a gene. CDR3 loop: CASSQARRGRENGYTF. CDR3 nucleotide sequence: TGCGCCAGCAGCCAAGCTAGGAGGGGGCGCGAGAATGGCTACACCTTC.

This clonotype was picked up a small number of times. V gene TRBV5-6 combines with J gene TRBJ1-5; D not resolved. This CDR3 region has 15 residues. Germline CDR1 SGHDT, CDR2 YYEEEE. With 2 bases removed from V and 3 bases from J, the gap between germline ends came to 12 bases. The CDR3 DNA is TGTGCCAGCAGCTTTGGTCAACCCTACAATCAGCCCCAGCATTTT. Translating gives CASSFGQPYNQPQHF.

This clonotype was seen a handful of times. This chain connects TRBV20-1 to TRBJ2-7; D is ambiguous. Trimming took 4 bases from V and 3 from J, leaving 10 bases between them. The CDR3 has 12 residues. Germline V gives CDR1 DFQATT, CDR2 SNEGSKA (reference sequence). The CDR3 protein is CSATQELYEQYF. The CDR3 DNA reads TGCAGTGCTACCCAGGAGCTCTACGAGCAGTACTTC.

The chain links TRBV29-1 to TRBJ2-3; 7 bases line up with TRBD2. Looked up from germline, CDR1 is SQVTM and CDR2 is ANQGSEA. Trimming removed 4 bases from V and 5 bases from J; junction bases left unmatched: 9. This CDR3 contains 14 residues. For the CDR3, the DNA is TGCAGCGTTGTTGGAAGCGGGGTCATAGATACGCAGTATTTT. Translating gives CSVVGSGVIDTQYF.

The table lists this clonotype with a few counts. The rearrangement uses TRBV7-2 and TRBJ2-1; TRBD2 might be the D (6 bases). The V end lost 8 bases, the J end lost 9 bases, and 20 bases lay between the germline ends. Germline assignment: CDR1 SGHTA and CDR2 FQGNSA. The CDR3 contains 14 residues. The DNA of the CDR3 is TGTGCCAGCCGCCCTATTCCCGGGGGTACTGAGCAGTTCTTC. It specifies CASRPIPGGTEQFF. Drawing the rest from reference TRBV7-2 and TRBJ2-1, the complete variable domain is GAGVSQSPSNKVTEKGKDVELRCDPISGHTALYWYRQSLGQGLEFLIYFQGNSAPDKSGLPSDRFSAERTGGSVSTLTIQRTQQEDSAVYLCASRPIPGGTEQFFGPGTRLTVL.

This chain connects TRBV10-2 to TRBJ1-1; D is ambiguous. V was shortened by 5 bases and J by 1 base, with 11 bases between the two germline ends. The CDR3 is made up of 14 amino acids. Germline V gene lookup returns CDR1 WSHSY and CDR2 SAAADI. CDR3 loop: CASSHGWRNTEAFF. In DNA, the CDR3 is TGCGCCAGCAGTCACGGTTGGAGGAACACTGAAGCTTTCTTT.

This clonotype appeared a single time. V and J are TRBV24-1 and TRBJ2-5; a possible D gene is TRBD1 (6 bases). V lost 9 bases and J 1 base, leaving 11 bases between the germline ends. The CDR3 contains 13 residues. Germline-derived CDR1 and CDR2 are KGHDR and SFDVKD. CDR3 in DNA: TGTGCCACCTCTACAGGGTTCCAAGAGACCCAGTACTTC. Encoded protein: CATSTGFQETQYF.

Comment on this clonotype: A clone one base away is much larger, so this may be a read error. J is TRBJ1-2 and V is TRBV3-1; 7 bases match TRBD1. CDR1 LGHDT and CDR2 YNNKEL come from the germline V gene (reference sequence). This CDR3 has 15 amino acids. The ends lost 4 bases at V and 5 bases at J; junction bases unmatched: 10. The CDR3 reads CASSRTGTDDYGYTF. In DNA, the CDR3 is TGTGCCAGCAGCCGAACCGGGACAGACGATTATGGCTACACCTTC.

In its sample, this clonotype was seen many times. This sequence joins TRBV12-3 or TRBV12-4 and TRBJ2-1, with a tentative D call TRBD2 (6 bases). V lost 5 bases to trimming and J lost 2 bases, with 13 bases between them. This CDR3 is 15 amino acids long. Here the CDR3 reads CASSPGRGTYNEQFF. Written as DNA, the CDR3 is TGTGCCAGCAGTCCGGGACGGGGGACCTACAATGAGCAGTTCTTC.

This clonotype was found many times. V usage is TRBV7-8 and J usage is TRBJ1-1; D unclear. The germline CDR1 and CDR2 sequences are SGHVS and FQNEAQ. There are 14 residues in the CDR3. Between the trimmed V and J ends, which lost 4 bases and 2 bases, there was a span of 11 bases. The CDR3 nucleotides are TGTGCCAGCAGCTCTCCGGGAATAAACACTGAAGCTTTCTTT. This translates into CASSSPGINTEAFF.

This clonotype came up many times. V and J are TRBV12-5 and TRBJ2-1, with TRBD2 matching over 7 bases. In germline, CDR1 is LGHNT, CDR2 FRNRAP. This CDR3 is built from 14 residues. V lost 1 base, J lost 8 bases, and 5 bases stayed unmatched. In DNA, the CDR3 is TGTGCTAGTGGTTTGGGGACTAGAGGTTATGAGCAGTTCTTC. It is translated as CASGLGTRGYEQFF.

The CDR3 sequence is CASSPGQGNVGNTEAFF. CDR3 bases: TGTGCCAGCAGTCCCGGACAGGGGAATGTCGGTAACACTGAAGCTTTCTTT. The chain recombines TRBV12-3 or TRBV12-4 with TRBJ1-1, with TRBD1 matching over 9 bases. The CDR3 is 17 amino acids. Germline trimming cut 5 bases from V and 2 bases from J; bases unmatched to any gene: 12.

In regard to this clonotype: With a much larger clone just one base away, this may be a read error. The CDR3 reads CASSDQGAGQPRHF. The CDR3 nucleotides read TGTGCCAGCAGTGATCAGGGGGCGGGTCAGCCCCGGCATTTT. This chain links TRBV2 with TRBJ1-5; TRBD1 matches 8 bases. The CDR3 extends over 14 amino acids. Germline values: CDR1 SNHLY, CDR2 FYNNEI.

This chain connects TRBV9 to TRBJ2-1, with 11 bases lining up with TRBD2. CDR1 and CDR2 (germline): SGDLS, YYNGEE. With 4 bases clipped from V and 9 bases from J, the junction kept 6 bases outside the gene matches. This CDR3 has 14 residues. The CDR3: CASSSGLAGVEQFF. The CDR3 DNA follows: TGTGCCAGCAGCTCAGGACTAGCGGGCGTTGAGCAGTTCTTC.

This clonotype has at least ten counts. CDR3 coding DNA: TGTGCCAGCAGTCGACAGGGGGCAGCTGGAAACACCATATATTTT. Protein: CASSRQGAAGNTIYF. This sequence joins TRBV2 and TRBJ1-3; 10 nucleotides align to TRBD1. This CDR3 comprises 15 residues. V trimming: 5 bases; J trimming: 2 bases; junction bases outside the gene matches: 3. Germline V gene sequence: CDR1 SNHLY, CDR2 FYNNEI.